Each of the 26 T cell receptor beta chains below was sequenced from the same sample in a study of shared clonotypes between healthy human individuals. TCRdb's table, derived via immunoSEQ multiplex PCR, lists solely in-frame clones and lacks some. Of 2 million to 2.5 million clones in the sample, about nine tenths were seen once. The sequenced sample consisted of naive CD4+ T cells from PBMCs. Sample subset: CD45RA+ positively selected. Receptors originate from a young man in good health. Some clones in this sample may be carry-over from other donors' samples.

As for this clone: This same CDR3 is encoded by further DNA sequences in the sample. The chain joins TRBV5-1 to TRBJ2-1; 10 bases are a match to TRBD2. V lost 2 bases and J lost 2; bases outside the gene matches: 1. Germline assignment: CDR1 SGHRS and CDR2 YFSETQ. The CDR3 is made up of 15 amino acids. The CDR3 DNA is TGCGCCAGCAGCTTACTAGCGGGGCCCTACAATGAGCAGTTCTTC. Its translation is CASSLLAGPYNEQFF.

The gene calls are TRBV12-5 and TRBJ1-2; a possible D gene is TRBD1 (6 bases). The CDR3 spans 13 residues. CDR1 and CDR2 from the germline V gene are LGHNT and FRNRAP. Trimming stripped 7 bases from V and 6 bases from J, with 15 bases between. The CDR3 DNA reads as TGTGCTAGTGCCATGGGGGGGGCCGATGGCTACACCTTC. Its translation: CASAMGGADGYTF.

This chain joins TRBV18 and TRBJ2-7; tentatively, D is TRBD1 (5 bases). Trimming took 0 bases from V and 4 from J, leaving 10 bases between them. The germline CDR1 and CDR2 sequences are KGHSH and LQKENI. This CDR3 is 14 amino acids long. The CDR3 loop reads CASSPPSGQYEQYF. The CDR3 DNA reads as TGTGCCAGCTCACCACCCTCAGGGCAATACGAGCAGTACTTC. Full variable domain (remainder filled in from reference TRBV18 and TRBJ2-7): NAGVMQNPRHLVRRRGQEARLRCSPMKGHSHVYWYRQLPEEGLKFMVYLQKENIIDESGMPKERFSAEFPKEGPSILRIQQVVRGDSAAYFCASSPPSGQYEQYFGPGTRLTVT.

The chain has TRBV6-5 and TRBJ1-3; the D is unclear. Germline V gene sequence: CDR1 MNHEY, CDR2 SVGAGI. V lost 6 bases and J 0 bases, leaving 12 bases between the germline ends. The CDR3 covers 15 residues. The CDR3: CASRDVRTSGNTIYF. The CDR3 DNA reads TGTGCCAGCAGAGACGTTCGGACCTCTGGAAACACCATATATTTT.

The rearrangement links TRBV12-5 to TRBJ2-3, with TRBD2 identical over 7 bases. CDR3 size: 13 residues. With V trimmed by 9 bases and J by 5 bases, 8 bases remained unmatched. The germline CDR1 and CDR2 sequences are LGHNT and FRNRAP. The CDR3 nucleotides are TGTGCTAGCCGGGGGGAGGGCCGAGATACGCAGTATTTT. Protein product: CASRGEGRDTQYF.

The count of this clone is one. The chain links TRBV28 to TRBJ2-7; D may be TRBD2 (6 bases). The V gene's germline CDR1 is MDHEN and CDR2 SYDVKM. The CDR3 loop spans 13 amino acids. Trimming took 5 bases from V and 6 from J, leaving 14 bases between them. The CDR3 nucleotides are TGTGCCAGCAGTCCCCCGACTAGTTTCGAGCAGTACTTC. Translating gives CASSPPTSFEQYF.

The chain recombines TRBV18 with TRBJ2-7, with D perhaps TRBD2 (5 bases). The germline V gene has CDR1 KGHSH and CDR2 LQKENI. The ends were cut back, 2 bases at V and 1 base at J, with 9 bases in the middle. This CDR3 region has 14 residues. In DNA, the CDR3 is TGTGCCAGCTCACCAGAACTAGAATCCTACGAGCAGTACTTC. It yields the protein CASSPELESYEQYF.

This clone was recorded once. The V and J genes are TRBV30 and TRBJ2-3; D tentatively reads TRBD1 or TRBD2 (5 bases each). V was cut by 4 bases and J by 0 bases, with 11 bases left in between. CDR1 and CDR2 from the germline V gene are GTSNPN and SVGIG (reference sequence). This CDR3 has 14 amino acids. CDR3: CAWNQGRSTDTQYF. The CDR3 region has the DNA TGTGCCTGGAACCAGGGACGAAGCACAGATACGCAGTATTTT. Based on the CDR3 plus reference TRBV30 and TRBJ2-3, the full variable domain is SQTIHQWPATLVQPVGSPLSLECTVEGTSNPNLYWYRQAAGRGLQLLFYSVGIGQISSEVPQNLSASRPQDRQFILSSKKLLLSDSGFYLCAWNQGRSTDTQYFGPGTRLTVL.

V and J are TRBV19 and TRBJ2-3; D might be TRBD1 or TRBD2, each matching 7 bases. Germline values: CDR1 LNHDA, CDR2 SQIVND (reference sequence). CDR3 length equals 14 residues. V lost 7 bases and J lost 6, with 17 bases in between. Here the CDR3 DNA reads TGTGCCAGTATGGGGAGGGGGCCCCTCGATACGCAGTATTTT. Translation: CASMGRGPLDTQYF.

V and J are TRBV9 and TRBJ2-7; 8 bases are a match to TRBD2. Germline-derived CDR1 and CDR2 are SGDLS and YYNGEE. V dropped 7 bases and J dropped 5; count of bases not matched to a gene: 26. The CDR3 consists of 19 residues. This CDR3 is CASAPDGRVSGLSFNEQYF. In DNA, the CDR3 is TGTGCCAGCGCGCCGGACGGGAGGGTTTCAGGTCTGTCGTTTAACGAGCAGTACTTC. Variable domain in full (rest from reference TRBV9 and TRBJ2-7): DSGVTQTPKHLITATGQRVTLRCSPRSGDLSVYWYQQSLDQGLQFLIQYYNGEERAKGNILERFSAQQFPDLHSELNLSSLELGDSALYFCASAPDGRVSGLSFNEQYFGPGTRLTVT.

In its sample, this clone was seen once. The chain recombines TRBV5-6 with TRBJ2-1; D gene uncertain. V was clipped by 1 base and J by 0 bases, with 17 bases between them. Germline CDR1 SGHDT, CDR2 YYEEEE. The CDR3 runs to 18 residues. This chain's CDR3 is CASSLFETLLLSYNEQFF. CDR3 bases: TGTGCCAGCAGCTTGTTTGAGACGTTACTTCTCTCCTACAATGAGCAGTTCTTC. The whole variable domain, remainder taken from reference TRBV5-6 and TRBJ2-1, is DAGVTQSPTHLIKTRGQQVTLRCSPKSGHDTVSWYQQALGQGPQFIFQYYEEEERQRGNFPDRFSGHQFPNYSSELNVNALLLGDSALYLCASSLFETLLLSYNEQFFGPGTRLTVL.

As DNA, the CDR3 is TGTGCCAGCAGCAAAGGGGACCTCGGGAGGCGCGAGCAGTACTTC. This encodes CASSKGDLGRREQYF. The chain is built from TRBV21-1 and TRBJ2-7; the table's D call of TRBD2 was not tested on the DNA. TRBV21-1 is labeled a pseudogene. The CDR3 sequence is 15 residues long.

This chain joins TRBV2 and TRBJ2-5; D is ambiguous. Looked up from germline, CDR1 is SNHLY and CDR2 is FYNNEI. V dropped 2 bases and J dropped 14 bases, with 9 bases sitting between them. CDR3 size: 10 residues. DNA of the CDR3: TGTGCCAGCAGTGAATTCGCTCTTTACTTC. As protein: CASSEFALYF.

This clone was seen a handful of times. The J gene is TRBJ1-5, the V gene TRBV30, with TRBD1 as a possible D gene (5 bases). CDR1 is GTSNPN, CDR2 SVGIG, per germline (reference sequence). Between the trimmed V and J ends, which lost 1 base and 1 base, there was a span of 11 bases. The CDR3 is 15 amino acids. The CDR3, as DNA: TGTGCCTGGAGTGAGATCGACAGAAGCAATCAGCCCCAGCATTTT. As protein: CAWSEIDRSNQPQHF.

This chain uses TRBV28 with TRBJ1-4; the D gene is possibly TRBD1 (6 bases). This CDR3 comprises 15 residues. V was trimmed by 3 bases and J by 5 bases, leaving 13 bases between them. Germline loops: CDR1 MDHEN, CDR2 SYDVKM. CDR3: CASSFIQGYNEKLFF. The CDR3 coding sequence is TGTGCCAGCAGTTTCATACAGGGTTACAATGAAAAACTGTTTTTT.

This chain connects TRBV2 to TRBJ2-2; D not resolved. V lost 6 bases and J 0 bases, leaving 14 bases between the germline ends. CDR1 is SNHLY and CDR2 is FYNNEI in the germline V gene. This CDR3 region has 16 residues. The CDR3 is CASSDHGRPNTGELFF. CDR3 sequence (DNA): TGTGCCAGCAGCGACCACGGACGTCCGAACACCGGGGAGCTGTTTTTT. The full variable domain, with the rest looked up from reference TRBV2 and TRBJ2-2, is EPEVTQTPSHQVTQMGQEVILRCVPISNHLYFYWYRQILGQKVEFLVSFYNNEISEKSEIFDDQFSVERPDGSNFTLKIRSTKLEDSAMYFCASSDHGRPNTGELFFGEGSRLTVL.

The CDR3: CASNLAGGRKGLGEQYF. Here the CDR3 DNA reads TGTGCCAGCAACCTGGCGGGAGGCCGAAAGGGTTTGGGCGAGCAGTACTTC. The V and J genes are TRBV28 and TRBJ2-7, with 8 bases that match TRBD2. The CDR3 is made up of 17 amino acids. Germline V gene data show CDR1 as MDHEN and CDR2 as SYDVKM. After removal of 7 bases from V and 6 bases from J, the junction contained 20 bases not matched to a gene. Together with reference TRBV28 and TRBJ2-7, the CDR3 gives the full variable domain: DVKVTQSSRYLVKRTGEKVFLECVQDMDHENMFWYRQDPGLGLRLIYFSYDVKMKEKGDIPEGYSVSREKKERFSLILESASTNQTSMYLCASNLAGGRKGLGEQYFGPGTRLTVT.

This chain links TRBV28 with TRBJ2-1; 7 bases fit TRBD2. CDR3 length equals 16 residues. Trimming took 5 bases from V and 2 from J; bases not matched to a gene: 9. Germline values: CDR1 MDHEN, CDR2 SYDVKM. This CDR3 reads CASSTRLAQTYNEQFF. Written as DNA, the CDR3 is TGTGCCAGCAGTACCAGACTAGCCCAAACCTACAATGAGCAGTTCTTC.

J is TRBJ2-7 and V is TRBV5-6; 8 bases line up with TRBD1. This CDR3 region has 14 residues. Germline V gene data show CDR1 as SGHDT and CDR2 as YYEEEE. With 4 bases clipped from V and 0 bases from J, the junction kept 3 bases outside the gene matches. CDR3 region: CASSRQGYSYEQYF. The CDR3 DNA follows: TGTGCCAGCAGCCGACAGGGGTACTCCTACGAGCAGTACTTC.

This chain links TRBV5-6 with TRBJ2-7; tentative D call: TRBD1 (6 bases). The CDR3 runs to 17 residues. With 7 bases removed from V and 4 bases from J, the gap between germline ends came to 27 bases. Germline V gene sequence: CDR1 SGHDT, CDR2 YYEEEE. The CDR3 here is CASYRVGSAENPYEQYF. The CDR3 DNA sequence: TGTGCCAGCTACAGGGTCGGATCTGCGGAAAATCCATACGAGCAGTACTTC.

In this sample, this clone turned up once. V gene TRBV18 combines with J gene TRBJ1-5; 12 nucleotides agree with TRBD1. The CDR3 covers 15 residues. CDR1 KGHSH and CDR2 LQKENI come from the germline V gene. V dropped 6 bases and J dropped 6; count of bases not matched to a gene: 6. DNA for the CDR3: TGTGCCAGCTCGCGCGGGGACAGGGGGCCTCAGCCCCAGCATTTT. This sequence encodes CASSRGDRGPQPQHF. The variable domain in full, with the rest retrieved from reference TRBV18 and TRBJ1-5, is NAGVMQNPRHLVRRRGQEARLRCSPMKGHSHVYWYRQLPEEGLKFMVYLQKENIIDESGMPKERFSAEFPKEGPSILRIQQVVRGDSAAYFCASSRGDRGPQPQHFGDGTRLSIL.

The chain uses TRBV20-1 and TRBJ2-1; D gene unclear. V gave up 5 bases and J gave up 3 bases, with 5 bases separating them. The CDR3 runs 11 residues. Germline CDR1 DFQATT, CDR2 SNEGSKA (reference sequence). The CDR3 DNA reads TGCAGTGCTTCTAACTACAATGAGCAGTTCTTC. Translating gives CSASNYNEQFF.

The CDR3 region has the DNA TGTGCCAGCAGCTTAATGGCGGGAGCGACCTACAATGAGCAGTTCTTC. It specifies CASSLMAGATYNEQFF. The chain is built from TRBV7-3 and TRBJ2-1; 7 nucleotides line up with TRBD2. Germline V gene sequence: CDR1 SGHTA, CDR2 FQGTGA. After removal of 1 base from V and 2 bases from J, the junction contained 5 bases not matched to a gene. CDR3 length: 16 amino acids.

V is TRBV9 and J is TRBJ2-3; 7 positions agree with TRBD1. Losses at the gene ends were 4 bases for V and 2 bases for J; bases not matched to a gene: 7. This CDR3 comprises 15 residues. Germline CDR1 reads SGDLS; CDR2 reads YYNGEE. The CDR3 loop is CASSPWTGFTDTQYF. The DNA of the CDR3 is TGTGCCAGCAGCCCTTGGACAGGATTCACAGATACGCAGTATTTT.

This chain connects TRBV5-1 to TRBJ2-1; D might be TRBD2 (6 bases). CDR1 and CDR2 (germline): SGHRS, YFSETQ. V lost 4 bases to trimming and J lost 7 bases, with 12 bases between them. The CDR3 sequence is 13 residues long. The CDR3 DNA reads as TGCGCCAGCAGCGAAGGTGGGGGGAATGAGCAGTTCTTC. Residues: CASSEGGGNEQFF.

The rearrangement links TRBV5-6 to TRBJ2-7; tentatively, D is TRBD1 (6 bases). This CDR3 is 14 amino acids long. CDR1 is SGHDT, CDR2 YYEEEE, per germline. V lost 3 bases, J lost 4 bases, and 14 bases lay in between. CDR3 nucleotides: TGTGCCAGCAGCTCGACGGGACATGCTTACGAGCAGTACTTC. Its protein is CASSSTGHAYEQYF.